This note documents a single T cell receptor (beta chain) sequence. Its antigen remains unknown. The junction departs from the called germline gene at one end, perhaps through a read error. The CDR3 has 11 amino acids. The germline V gene encodes CDR1 SQVTM and CDR2 ANQGSEA. Co-extraction of RNA and DNA was performed on roughly 20-33 mg of unsorted bulk tissue. Donors underwent surgery for histopathologically diagnosed primary liver carcinoma. The template, approximately 500 ng total RNA, yielded TCR beta cDNA made with a constant-region primer. Libraries covering TCR beta were generated through three nested multiplex PCR rounds (using a slightly modified ARM-PCR). The first two PCR rounds, around 11 cycles each, used TRBV1-TRBV30 forward primers and a C-beta reverse primer. Using its own MiXCR run on the multiplex PCR reads, TCRdb lists one record per CDR3 protein. There are around 190,000 distinct CDR3 sequences in the sample; 85% occur only once, and less than 20% lies in the top ten.

These data come from a study of tumor-infiltrating lymphocytes in primary liver carcinoma. At the level of the study: These were node-negative, non-metastatic T1-T3 tumors of roughly 4.2 to 10 cm. Sample counts of productive TCRbeta reads spanned roughly 3.5 to 8 million; these counts were similar across tissue types. Notes on the study in general: Compared with blood, tumor repertoires held significantly more in their top 250 clones.

This chain joins TRBV29-1 and TRBJ2-2; D remains unclear. The receptor was derived from a man between 40 and 49 years old with primary liver carcinoma and hepatitis B virus infection. The source material was tumor tissue from primary liver carcinoma. CDR3 sequence (DNA): TGCAGCGTTACTGACACCGGTGAGCTGTTTTTT. Its translation is CSVTDTGELFF.